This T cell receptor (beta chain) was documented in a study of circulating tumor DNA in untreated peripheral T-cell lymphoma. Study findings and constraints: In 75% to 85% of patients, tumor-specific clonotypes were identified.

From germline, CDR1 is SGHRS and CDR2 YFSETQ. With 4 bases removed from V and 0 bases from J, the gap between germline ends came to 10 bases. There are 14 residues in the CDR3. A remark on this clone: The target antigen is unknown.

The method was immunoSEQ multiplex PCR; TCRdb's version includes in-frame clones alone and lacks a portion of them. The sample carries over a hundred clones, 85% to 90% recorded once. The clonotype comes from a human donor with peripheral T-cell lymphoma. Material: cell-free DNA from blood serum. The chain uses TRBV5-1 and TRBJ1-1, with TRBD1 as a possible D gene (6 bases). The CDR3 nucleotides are TGCGCCAGCAGCCCGGGACAAATGAACACTGAAGCTTTCTTT. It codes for CASSPGQMNTEAFF.